The 18 T cell receptor beta chains presented below share a single source sample, sequenced in a study of blood T cell repertoires in COVID-19. Clones were sequenced by immunoSEQ multiplex PCR, and TCRdb holds only the in-frame ones, with some missing. The profile shows around 290,000 clones, approximately 86% of them singletons. The sample consisted of peripheral blood. The receptors here all came from a woman aged 70-85 years with COVID-19, enrolled during active disease.

This clone has more than one count but fewer than ten. The rearrangement uses TRBV20-1 and TRBJ2-7, with 13 bases identical to TRBD2. V was pared by 3 bases and J by 4 bases, with 3 bases of the junction left unmatched. The CDR3 spans 14 residues. Germline CDR1 DFQATT, CDR2 SNEGSKA (reference sequence). The CDR3 coding sequence is TGCAGTGCTAGTGGACTAGCGGGGGAATACGAGCAGTACTTC. Translating it yields CSASGLAGEYEQYF.

V usage is TRBV7-2 and J usage is TRBJ2-7; 11 bases agree with TRBD1. The V gene end was trimmed by 5 bases and the J gene end by 9 bases; junction bases not matched to a gene: 12. The CDR3 runs 15 residues. CDR1 is SGHTA, CDR2 FQGNSA, per germline. As DNA, the CDR3 is TGTGCCAGCAGCCCTCCGGGACAGGGGGTGGTTGGGCAGTACTTC. Protein product: CASSPPGQGVVGQYF.

The rearrangement links TRBV7-6 to TRBJ1-2; the D gene is possibly TRBD1 (6 bases). The CDR3 extends over 15 amino acids. Trimming removed 4 bases from V and 6 bases from J, with 18 bases in between. Germline V gives CDR1 SGHVS, CDR2 FNYEAQ. The DNA for the CDR3 is TGTGCCAGCAGCTCCAGGGGCCTGGGGCTTGATGGCTACACCTTC. It is translated as CASSSRGLGLDGYTF.

The V gene is TRBV7-2, the J gene TRBJ2-7; the match to TRBD1 covers 10 bases. CDR1 and CDR2 (germline): SGHTA, FQGNSA. CDR3 length: 15 residues. Trimming at V came to 5 bases and at J to 0 bases, leaving 4 bases not matched to a gene. The CDR3 nucleotides are TGTGCCAGCAGCCGGAGGACAGGGGGCTCCTACGAGCAGTACTTC. It yields the protein CASSRRTGGSYEQYF.

This clone has only a few counts. The chain carries TRBV28 and TRBJ1-1; 10 bases fit TRBD1. The junction had 11 bases not matched to a gene; V was cut back by 7 bases and J by 6 bases. This CDR3 spans 15 amino acids. Germline V lookup: CDR1 MDHEN, CDR2 SYDVKM. DNA for the CDR3: TGTGCCAGCATCCCTTCGACAGGGGGCACCGCTGAAGCTTTCTTT. Translating it yields CASIPSTGGTAEAFF. Using reference TRBV28 and TRBJ1-1 for the parts outside the CDR3, the full variable domain is DVKVTQSSRYLVKRTGEKVFLECVQDMDHENMFWYRQDPGLGLRLIYFSYDVKMKEKGDIPEGYSVSREKKERFSLILESASTNQTSMYLCASIPSTGGTAEAFFGQGTRLTVV.

V and J are TRBV28 and TRBJ2-4; 10 bases are a match to TRBD2. The CDR3 is 15 residues long. J lost 8 bases, V lost 2 bases, and 6 bases had no gene match. The germline gives CDR1 MDHEN, CDR2 SYDVKM. CDR3 sequence: CASSLSGGGGDIQYF. The CDR3 bases are TGTGCCAGCAGTTTAAGCGGGGGGGGCGGTGACATTCAGTACTTC.

This chain connects TRBV9 to TRBJ2-7; D gene unclear. Germline CDR1 is SGDLS and CDR2 is YYNGEE. The CDR3 spans 12 residues. V was pared by 0 bases and J by 6 bases, with 7 bases between. The CDR3 loop reads CASSVGSSEQYF. The CDR3 DNA is TGTGCCAGCAGCGTAGGGTCGAGCGAGCAGTACTTC.

The rearrangement links TRBV7-2 to TRBJ2-7; 11 positions agree with TRBD2. The CDR3 spans 15 residues. Germline CDR1 reads SGHTA; CDR2 reads FQGNSA. J was trimmed by 2 bases and V by 2 bases; bases with no gene match: 2. As DNA, the CDR3 is TGTGCCAGCAGCTTACTAGCGGGGGGACCCTACGAGCAGTACTTC. It specifies CASSLLAGGPYEQYF.

The chain carries TRBV11-2 and TRBJ2-1, with TRBD1 identical over 8 bases. Germline trimming cut 4 bases from V and 3 bases from J; bases unmatched to any gene: 11. The CDR3 is 17 residues long. CDR1 and CDR2 (germline): SGHAT, FQNNGV. The CDR3 bases are TGTGCCAGCAGCTCGGGGTTTCAGGGGGCTTACTACAATGAGCAGTTCTTC. Translated: CASSSGFQGAYYNEQFF.

The rearrangement uses TRBV4-1 and TRBJ2-7; 7 bases agree with TRBD1. V was pared by 0 bases and J by 0 bases, with 5 bases of the junction left unmatched. The CDR3 totals 16 residues. Germline CDR1 MGHRA, CDR2 YSYEKL. The CDR3 is CASSQESGQFSYEQYF. CDR3 in DNA: TGCGCCAGCAGCCAAGAATCGGGACAGTTCTCCTACGAGCAGTACTTC.

The V call is TRBV2, the J call TRBJ2-1, with a tentative D call TRBD1 (6 bases). The CDR3 has 15 residues. V dropped 2 bases and J dropped 0 bases, with 8 bases sitting between them. Germline CDR1 and CDR2: SNHLY and FYNNEI. This CDR3 is CASSEQGSSYNEQFF. DNA for the CDR3: TGTGCCAGCAGTGAACAGGGGAGCTCCTACAATGAGCAGTTCTTC.

The chain uses TRBV6-4 and TRBJ2-2; the D gene is possibly TRBD2 (5 bases). The CDR3 runs to 14 residues. Germline lookup yields CDR1 MRHNA and CDR2 SNTAGT. The V end was cut by 6 bases, the J end by 6 bases, with 14 bases between. The CDR3, as DNA: TGTGCCAGCAGCGGGGTAGGATTACCCGGGGAGCTGTTTTTT. It translates to CASSGVGLPGELFF.

The rearrangement joins TRBV18 to TRBJ2-1; D may be TRBD2 (5 bases). V lost 2 bases and J 3 bases, leaving 11 bases between the germline ends. This CDR3 is 15 amino acids long. Germline lookup yields CDR1 KGHSH and CDR2 LQKENI. CDR3 in DNA: TGTGCCAGCTCACCATTAGCGCCTGACTACAATGAGCAGTTCTTC. Protein: CASSPLAPDYNEQFF. The full variable domain, with the rest looked up from reference TRBV18 and TRBJ2-1, is NAGVMQNPRHLVRRRGQEARLRCSPMKGHSHVYWYRQLPEEGLKFMVYLQKENIIDESGMPKERFSAEFPKEGPSILRIQQVVRGDSAAYFCASSPLAPDYNEQFFGPGTRLTVL.

The chain is built from TRBV29-1 and TRBJ2-7; 8 bases align to TRBD1. Germline CDR1 SQVTM, CDR2 ANQGSEA. J was trimmed by 7 bases and V by 5 bases; bases with no gene match: 10. The CDR3 runs to 13 residues. DNA of the CDR3: TGCAGCGTTCTTCTCCGACAGGGGTGGGAGCAGTACTTC. It yields the protein CSVLLRQGWEQYF.

The chain uses TRBV13 and TRBJ1-1; D remains unclear. Germline V CDR1 and CDR2: PRHDT, FYEKMQ (reference sequence). V was shortened by 3 bases and J by 1 base, with 9 bases between the two germline ends. This CDR3 contains 14 residues. The CDR3 sequence is CASSFSSPNTEAFF. In DNA form, the CDR3 reads TGTGCCAGCAGCTTCTCGTCCCCGAACACTGAAGCTTTCTTT.

V and J are TRBV18 and TRBJ2-1, with a weak D call TRBD1 (6 bases). V lost 6 bases, J lost 6 bases, and 18 bases lay in between. The CDR3 spans 15 residues. Germline V gene sequence: CDR1 KGHSH, CDR2 LQKENI. CDR3 sequence: CASSQNRDSFNEQFF. The CDR3, as DNA: TGTGCCAGCTCTCAAAACAGGGATAGTTTCAATGAGCAGTTCTTC.

This rearrangement joins TRBV5-1 to TRBJ2-5; 11 nucleotides line up with TRBD2. The CDR3 is 15 amino acids. Germline V gene lookup returns CDR1 SGHRS and CDR2 YFSETQ. V lost 4 bases and J lost 3; bases outside the gene matches: 5. The CDR3 sequence: CASSVPGLAEETQYF. CDR3 nucleotide sequence: TGCGCCAGCAGCGTACCGGGACTAGCGGAAGAGACCCAGTACTTC.

The chain recombines TRBV19 with TRBJ1-6; the D gene is possibly TRBD1 (5 bases). Trimming shortened V by 3 bases and J by 1 base, and 13 bases separated the two germline ends. Germline CDR1 LNHDA, CDR2 SQIVND (reference sequence). The CDR3 consists of 17 residues. CDR3 DNA: TGTGCCAGTAGTATTGGGGGGGAGGGATCCTATAATTCACCCCTCCACTTT. This gives the protein CASSIGGEGSYNSPLHF.